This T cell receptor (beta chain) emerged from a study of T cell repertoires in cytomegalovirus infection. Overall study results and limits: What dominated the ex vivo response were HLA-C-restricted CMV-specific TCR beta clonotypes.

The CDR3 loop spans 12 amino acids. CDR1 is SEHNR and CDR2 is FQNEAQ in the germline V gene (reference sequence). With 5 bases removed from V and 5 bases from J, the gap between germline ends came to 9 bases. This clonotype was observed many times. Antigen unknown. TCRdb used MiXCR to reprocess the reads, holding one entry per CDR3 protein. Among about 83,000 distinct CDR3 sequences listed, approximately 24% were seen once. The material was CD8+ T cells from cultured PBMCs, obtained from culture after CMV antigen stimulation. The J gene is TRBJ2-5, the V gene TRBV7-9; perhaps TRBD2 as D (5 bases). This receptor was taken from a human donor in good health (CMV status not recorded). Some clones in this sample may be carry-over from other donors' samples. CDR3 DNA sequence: TGTGCCAGCAGCAGGACGGGGGAGACCCAGTACTTC. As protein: CASSRTGETQYF.